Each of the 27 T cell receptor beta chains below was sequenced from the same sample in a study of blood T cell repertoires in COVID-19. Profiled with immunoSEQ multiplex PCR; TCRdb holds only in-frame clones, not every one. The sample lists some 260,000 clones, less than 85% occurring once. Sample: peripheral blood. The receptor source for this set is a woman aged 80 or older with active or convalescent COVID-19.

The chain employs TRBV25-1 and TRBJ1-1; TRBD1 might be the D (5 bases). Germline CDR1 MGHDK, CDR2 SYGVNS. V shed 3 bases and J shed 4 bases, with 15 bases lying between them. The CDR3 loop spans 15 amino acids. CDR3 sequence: CASSDWRGSGTEAFF. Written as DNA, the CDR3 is TGTGCCAGCAGTGATTGGCGGGGCTCGGGCACTGAAGCTTTCTTT.

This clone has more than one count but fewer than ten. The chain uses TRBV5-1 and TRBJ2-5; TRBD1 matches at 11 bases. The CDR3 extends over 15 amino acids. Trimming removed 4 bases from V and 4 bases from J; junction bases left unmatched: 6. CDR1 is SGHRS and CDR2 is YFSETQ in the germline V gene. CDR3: CASSNTDRGRETQYF. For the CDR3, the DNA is TGCGCCAGCAGCAACACGGACAGGGGGCGAGAGACCCAGTACTTC.

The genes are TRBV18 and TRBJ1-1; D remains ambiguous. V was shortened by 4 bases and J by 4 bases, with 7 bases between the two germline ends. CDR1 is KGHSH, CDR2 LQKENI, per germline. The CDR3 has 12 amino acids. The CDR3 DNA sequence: TGTGCCAGCTCACTAAGGAGCACTGAAGCTTTCTTT. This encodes CASSLRSTEAFF.

In DNA form, the CDR3 reads TGTGCCAGCTCACCGGCCAGGACAGGGAGAACTGAAGCTTTCTTT. Translated: CASSPARTGRTEAFF. The genes are TRBV18 and TRBJ1-1; TRBD1 aligns across 8 bases. The germline V gene encodes CDR1 KGHSH and CDR2 LQKENI. The CDR3 extends over 15 amino acids. V shed 3 bases, J shed 5 bases, and the junction held 8 bases outside the gene matches. The full variable domain, completed using reference TRBV18 and TRBJ1-1, is NAGVMQNPRHLVRRRGQEARLRCSPMKGHSHVYWYRQLPEEGLKFMVYLQKENIIDESGMPKERFSAEFPKEGPSILRIQQVVRGDSAAYFCASSPARTGRTEAFFGQGTRLTVV.

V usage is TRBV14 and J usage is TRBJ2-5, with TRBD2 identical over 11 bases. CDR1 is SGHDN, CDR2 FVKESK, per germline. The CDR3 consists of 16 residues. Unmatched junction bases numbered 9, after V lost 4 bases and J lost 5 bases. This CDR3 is CASSPLSGRARETQYF. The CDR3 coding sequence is TGTGCCAGCAGCCCTCTTAGCGGGAGGGCGAGGGAGACCCAGTACTTC. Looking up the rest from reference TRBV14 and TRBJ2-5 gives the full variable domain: EAGVTQFPSHSVIEKGQTVTLRCDPISGHDNLYWYRRVMGKEIKFLLHFVKESKQDESGMPNNRFLAERTGGTYSTLKVQPAELEDSGVYFCASSPLSGRARETQYFGPGTRLLVL.

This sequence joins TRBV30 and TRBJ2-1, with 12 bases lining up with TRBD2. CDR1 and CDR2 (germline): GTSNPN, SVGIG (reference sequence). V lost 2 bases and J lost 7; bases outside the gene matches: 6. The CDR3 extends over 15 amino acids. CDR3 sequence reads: CAWSTSSGRVNEQFF. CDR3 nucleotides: TGTGCCTGGAGTACCTCTAGCGGGAGGGTGAATGAGCAGTTCTTC.

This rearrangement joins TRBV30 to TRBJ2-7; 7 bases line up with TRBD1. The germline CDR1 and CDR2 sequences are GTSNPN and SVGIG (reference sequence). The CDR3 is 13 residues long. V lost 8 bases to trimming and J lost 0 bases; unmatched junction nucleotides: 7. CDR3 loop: CAGMTGTSYEQYF. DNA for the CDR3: TGTGCCGGAATGACAGGGACCTCCTACGAGCAGTACTTC.

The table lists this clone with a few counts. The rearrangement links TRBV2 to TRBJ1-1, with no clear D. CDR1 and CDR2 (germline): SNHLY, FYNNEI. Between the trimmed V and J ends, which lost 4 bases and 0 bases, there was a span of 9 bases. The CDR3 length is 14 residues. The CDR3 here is CASSVNRMNTEAFF. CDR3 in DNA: TGTGCCAGCAGTGTGAACAGAATGAACACTGAAGCTTTCTTT. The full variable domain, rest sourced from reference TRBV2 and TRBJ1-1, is EPEVTQTPSHQVTQMGQEVILRCVPISNHLYFYWYRQILGQKVEFLVSFYNNEISEKSEIFDDQFSVERPDGSNFTLKIRSTKLEDSAMYFCASSVNRMNTEAFFGQGTRLTVV.

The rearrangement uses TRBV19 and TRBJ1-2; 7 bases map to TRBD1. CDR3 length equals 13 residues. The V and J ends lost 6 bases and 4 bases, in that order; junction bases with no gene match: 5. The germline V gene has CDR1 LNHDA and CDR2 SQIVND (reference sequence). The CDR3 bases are TGTGCCAGTAGGACGGACAGGACCTATGGCTACACCTTC. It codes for CASRTDRTYGYTF.

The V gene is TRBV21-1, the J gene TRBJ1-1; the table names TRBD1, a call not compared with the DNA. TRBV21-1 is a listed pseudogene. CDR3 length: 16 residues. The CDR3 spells CASSNAKTGINTEAFF. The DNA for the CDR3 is TGTGCCAGCAGCAACGCAAAAACAGGGATTAACACTGAAGCTTTCTTT.

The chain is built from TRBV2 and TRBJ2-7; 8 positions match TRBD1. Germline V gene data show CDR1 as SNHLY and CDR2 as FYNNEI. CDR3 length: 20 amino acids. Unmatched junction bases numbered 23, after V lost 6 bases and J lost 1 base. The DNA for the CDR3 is TGTGCCAGCAGAGCTCTATTCCAGGGACAGGAAGGATCGACTTCCTACGAGCAGTACTTC. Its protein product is CASRALFQGQEGSTSYEQYF.

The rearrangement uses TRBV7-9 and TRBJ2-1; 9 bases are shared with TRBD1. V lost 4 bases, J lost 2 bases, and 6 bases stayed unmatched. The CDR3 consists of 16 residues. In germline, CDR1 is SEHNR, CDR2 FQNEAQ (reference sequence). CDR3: CASSSDRGETYNEQFF. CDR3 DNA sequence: TGTGCCAGCAGCTCAGACAGGGGGGAGACCTACAATGAGCAGTTCTTC.

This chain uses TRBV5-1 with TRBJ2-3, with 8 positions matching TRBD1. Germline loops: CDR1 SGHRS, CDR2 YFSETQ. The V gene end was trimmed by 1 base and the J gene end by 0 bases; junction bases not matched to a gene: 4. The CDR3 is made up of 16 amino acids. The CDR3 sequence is CASSLRTGSSTDTQYF. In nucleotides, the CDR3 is TGCGCCAGCAGCTTGCGGACAGGGTCTAGCACAGATACGCAGTATTTT. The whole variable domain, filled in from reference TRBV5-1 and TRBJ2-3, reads KAGVTQTPRYLIKTRGQQVTLSCSPISGHRSVSWYQQTPGQGLQFLFEYFSETQRNKGNFPGRFSGRQFSNSRSEMNVSTLELGDSALYLCASSLRTGSSTDTQYFGPGTRLTVL.

CDR3 nucleotide sequence: TGTGCCAGCAGTTTGCTAGCGGGGGGTGGTGGGGAGACCCAGTACTTC. It encodes CASSLLAGGGGETQYF. The rearrangement uses TRBV28 and TRBJ2-5; 11 bases fit TRBD2. The CDR3 length is 16 residues. Trimming removed 3 bases from V and 5 bases from J; junction bases left unmatched: 8. CDR1 is MDHEN, CDR2 SYDVKM, per germline.

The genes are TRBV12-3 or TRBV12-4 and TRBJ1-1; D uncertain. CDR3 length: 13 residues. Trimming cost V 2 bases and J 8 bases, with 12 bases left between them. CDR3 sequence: CASSLRLQLEAFF. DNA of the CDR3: TGTGCCAGCAGTTTAAGACTGCAGCTGGAAGCTTTCTTT.

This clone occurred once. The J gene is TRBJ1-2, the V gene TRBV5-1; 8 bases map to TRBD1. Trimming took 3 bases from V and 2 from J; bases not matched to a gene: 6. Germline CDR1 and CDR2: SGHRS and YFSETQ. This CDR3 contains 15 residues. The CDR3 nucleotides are TGCGCCAGCAGCTCCGACAGGGGCCAGAACTATGGCTACACCTTC. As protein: CASSSDRGQNYGYTF.

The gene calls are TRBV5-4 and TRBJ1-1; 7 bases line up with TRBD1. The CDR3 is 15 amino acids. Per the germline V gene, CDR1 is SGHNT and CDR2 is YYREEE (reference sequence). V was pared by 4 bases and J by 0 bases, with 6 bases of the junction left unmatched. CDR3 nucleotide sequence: TGTGCCAGCAGCCCAAACAGGGGTGTGAACACTGAAGCTTTCTTT. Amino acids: CASSPNRGVNTEAFF.

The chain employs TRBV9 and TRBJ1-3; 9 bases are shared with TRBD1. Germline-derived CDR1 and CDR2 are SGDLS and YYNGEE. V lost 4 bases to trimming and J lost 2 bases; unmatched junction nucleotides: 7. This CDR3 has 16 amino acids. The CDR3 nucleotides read TGTGCCAGCAGCATAACCGGGACAGGGACTGGAAACACCATATATTTT. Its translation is CASSITGTGTGNTIYF.

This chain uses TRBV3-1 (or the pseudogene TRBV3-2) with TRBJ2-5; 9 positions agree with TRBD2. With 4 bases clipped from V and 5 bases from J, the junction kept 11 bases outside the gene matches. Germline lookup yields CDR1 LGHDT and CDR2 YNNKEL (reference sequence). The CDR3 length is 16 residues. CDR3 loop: CASSPGTSLVAETQYF. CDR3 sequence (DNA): TGTGCCAGCAGCCCAGGGACTAGCCTGGTAGCGGAGACCCAGTACTTC.

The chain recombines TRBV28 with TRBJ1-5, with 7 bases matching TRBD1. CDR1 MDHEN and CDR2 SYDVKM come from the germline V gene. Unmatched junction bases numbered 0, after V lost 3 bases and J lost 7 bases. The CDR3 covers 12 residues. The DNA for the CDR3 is TGTGCCAGCAGTTTCAGGGGGCAGCCCCAGCATTTT. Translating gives CASSFRGQPQHF.

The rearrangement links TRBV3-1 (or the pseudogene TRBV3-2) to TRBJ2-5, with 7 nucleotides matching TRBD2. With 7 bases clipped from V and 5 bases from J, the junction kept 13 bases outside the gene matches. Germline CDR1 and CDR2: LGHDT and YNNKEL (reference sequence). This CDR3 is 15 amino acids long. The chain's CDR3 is CASTRGDALGETQYF. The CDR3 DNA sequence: TGTGCCAGCACCCGGGGGGATGCATTAGGGGAGACCCAGTACTTC.

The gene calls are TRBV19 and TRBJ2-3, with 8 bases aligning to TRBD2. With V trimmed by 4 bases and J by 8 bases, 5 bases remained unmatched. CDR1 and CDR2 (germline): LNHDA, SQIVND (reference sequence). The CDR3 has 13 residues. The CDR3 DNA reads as TGTGCCAGTAGTACGGGACTAGAGGGTACGCAGTATTTT. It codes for CASSTGLEGTQYF.

The CDR3 DNA reads as TGTGCCAGCAGTATAGAGTACAGGGCGGGCACCGGGGAGCTGTTTTTT. This translates into CASSIEYRAGTGELFF. The chain employs TRBV27 and TRBJ2-2; perhaps TRBD1 as D (6 bases). This CDR3 has 16 residues. The V gene's germline CDR1 is MNHEY and CDR2 SMNVEV (reference sequence). Between the trimmed V and J ends, which lost 5 bases and 4 bases, there was a span of 17 bases.

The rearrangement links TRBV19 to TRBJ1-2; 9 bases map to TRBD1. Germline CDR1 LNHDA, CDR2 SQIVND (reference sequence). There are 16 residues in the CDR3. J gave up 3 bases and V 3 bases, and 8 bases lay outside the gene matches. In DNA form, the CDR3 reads TGTGCCAGTAGTATGCGGACAGGGGAGTCCTACTATGGCTACACCTTC. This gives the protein CASSMRTGESYYGYTF.

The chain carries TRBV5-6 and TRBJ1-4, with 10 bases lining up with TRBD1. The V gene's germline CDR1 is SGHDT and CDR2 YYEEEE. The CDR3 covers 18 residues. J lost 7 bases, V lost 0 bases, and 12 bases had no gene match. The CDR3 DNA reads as TGTGCCAGCAGCTTGGGACCGGGACAGGGGCCCCTTCGTGAAAAACTGTTTTTT. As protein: CASSLGPGQGPLREKLFF.

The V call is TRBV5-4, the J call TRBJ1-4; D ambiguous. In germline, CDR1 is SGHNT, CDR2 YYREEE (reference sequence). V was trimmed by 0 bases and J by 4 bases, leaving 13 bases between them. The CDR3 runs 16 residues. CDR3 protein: CASSLELNGVNEKLFF. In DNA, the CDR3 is TGTGCCAGCAGCTTGGAGTTAAACGGAGTTAATGAAAAACTGTTTTTT.

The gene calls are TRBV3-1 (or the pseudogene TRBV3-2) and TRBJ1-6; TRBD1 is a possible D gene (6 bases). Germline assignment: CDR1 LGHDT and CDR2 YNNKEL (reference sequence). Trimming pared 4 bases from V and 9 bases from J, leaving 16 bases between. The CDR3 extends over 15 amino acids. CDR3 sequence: CASSRAGARFSPLHF. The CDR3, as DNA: TGTGCCAGCAGCCGAGCGGGGGCTCGTTTTTCACCCCTCCACTTT.